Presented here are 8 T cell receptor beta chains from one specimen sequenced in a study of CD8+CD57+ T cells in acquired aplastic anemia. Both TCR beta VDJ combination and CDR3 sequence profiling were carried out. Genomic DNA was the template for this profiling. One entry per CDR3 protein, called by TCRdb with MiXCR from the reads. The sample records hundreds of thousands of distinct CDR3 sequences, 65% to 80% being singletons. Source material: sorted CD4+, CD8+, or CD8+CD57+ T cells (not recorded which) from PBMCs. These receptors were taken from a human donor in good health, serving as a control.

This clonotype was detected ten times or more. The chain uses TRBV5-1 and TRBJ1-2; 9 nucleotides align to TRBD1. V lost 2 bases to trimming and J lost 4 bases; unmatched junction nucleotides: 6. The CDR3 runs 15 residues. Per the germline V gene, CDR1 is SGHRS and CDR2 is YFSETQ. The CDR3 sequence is CASSFPGQGTYGYTF. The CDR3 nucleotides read TGCGCCAGCAGCTTCCCGGGACAGGGCACCTATGGCTACACCTTC.

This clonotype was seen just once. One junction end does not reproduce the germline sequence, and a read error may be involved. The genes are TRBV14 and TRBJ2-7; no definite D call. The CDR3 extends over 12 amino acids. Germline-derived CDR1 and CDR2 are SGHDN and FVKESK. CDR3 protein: CASSSTSGTEAF. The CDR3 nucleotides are TGTGCCAGCAGCTCAACCTCGGGCACTGAAGCTTTC.

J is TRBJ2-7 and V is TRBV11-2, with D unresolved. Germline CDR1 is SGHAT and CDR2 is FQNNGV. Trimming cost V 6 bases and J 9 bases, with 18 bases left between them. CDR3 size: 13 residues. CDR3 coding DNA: TGTGCCAGCAGTTCTCGCTGGGCGAACGGGCAGTACTTC. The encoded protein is CASSSRWANGQYF.

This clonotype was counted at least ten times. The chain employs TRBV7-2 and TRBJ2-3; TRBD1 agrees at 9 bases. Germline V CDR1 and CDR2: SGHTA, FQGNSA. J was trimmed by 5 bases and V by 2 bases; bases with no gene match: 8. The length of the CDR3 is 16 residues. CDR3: CASSLRDRGSIDTQYF. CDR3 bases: TGTGCCAGCAGCTTAAGAGACAGGGGGTCTATAGATACGCAGTATTTT.

The CDR3 DNA reads as TGTGCCAGCAGTTTAGCCGGGGGGCTCTATGGCTACACCTTC. It encodes CASSLAGGLYGYTF. This rearrangement joins TRBV12-3 or TRBV12-4 to TRBJ1-2; the D gene is possibly TRBD1 (6 bases). CDR3 size: 14 residues. The V gene lost 0 bases and the J gene lost 4 bases, with 9 bases spanning the gap.

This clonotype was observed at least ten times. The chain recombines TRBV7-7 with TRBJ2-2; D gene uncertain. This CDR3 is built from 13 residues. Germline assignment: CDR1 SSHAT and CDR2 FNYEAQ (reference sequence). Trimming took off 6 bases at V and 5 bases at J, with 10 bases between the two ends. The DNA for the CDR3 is TGTGCCAGCAGTTTGAGTGGGACCGGGGAGCTGTTTTTT. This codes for CASSLSGTGELFF.

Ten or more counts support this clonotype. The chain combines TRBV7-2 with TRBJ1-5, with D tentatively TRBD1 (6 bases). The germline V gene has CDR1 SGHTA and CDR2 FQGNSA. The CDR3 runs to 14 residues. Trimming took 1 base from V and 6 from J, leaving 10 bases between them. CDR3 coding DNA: TGTGCCAGCAGCTTAGGGCCAGGGGTTCAGCCCCAGCATTTT. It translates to CASSLGPGVQPQHF.

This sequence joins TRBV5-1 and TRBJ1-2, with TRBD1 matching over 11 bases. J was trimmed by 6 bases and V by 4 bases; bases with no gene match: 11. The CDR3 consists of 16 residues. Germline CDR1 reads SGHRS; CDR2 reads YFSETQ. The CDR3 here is CASSQERDRGYHGYTF. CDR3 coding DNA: TGCGCCAGCAGCCAAGAACGGGACAGGGGGTATCATGGCTACACCTTC.